The 18 T cell receptor beta chains below come from one sample, sequenced in a study of blood T cell repertoires in COVID-19. Using immunoSEQ multiplex PCR, the repertoire was profiled, and TCRdb retains in-frame clones only, with some absent. The top ten clones hold 10% to 15% of a sample with over 250,000 clones, approximately 83% of them seen once. Sequenced sample: peripheral blood. The receptors were sampled from a human donor in a cohort sampled during active COVID-19.

V usage is TRBV5-1 and J usage is TRBJ2-3; 9 positions match TRBD1. The V gene end was trimmed by 4 bases and the J gene end by 5 bases; junction bases not matched to a gene: 8. Germline V gene lookup returns CDR1 SGHRS and CDR2 YFSETQ. The CDR3 loop spans 15 amino acids. CDR3 sequence (DNA): TGCGCCAGCAGCATGGGACCGACAGGGGGAGATACGCAGTATTTT. The encoded protein is CASSMGPTGGDTQYF.

The rearrangement joins TRBV9 to TRBJ2-7; 7 nucleotides agree with TRBD1. The CDR3 has 15 residues. J gave up 6 bases and V 1 base, and 10 bases lay outside the gene matches. Germline values: CDR1 SGDLS, CDR2 YYNGEE. CDR3 sequence reads: CASSVYEGAGLEQYF. The DNA for the CDR3 is TGTGCCAGCAGCGTATACGAGGGGGCGGGTCTCGAGCAGTACTTC.

This clone has only a few counts. This rearrangement joins TRBV7-8 to TRBJ1-5; possible D gene TRBD1, 6 bases. Per the germline V gene, CDR1 is SGHVS and CDR2 is FQNEAQ. V lost 7 bases and J 3 bases, leaving 13 bases between the germline ends. This CDR3 contains 14 residues. The CDR3 sequence is CASNRDGLNQPQHF. In nucleotides, the CDR3 is TGTGCCAGCAACAGGGACGGGCTCAATCAGCCCCAGCATTTT.

V and J are TRBV18 and TRBJ1-6; 10 bases map to TRBD1. The CDR3 is 16 residues long. Looked up from germline, CDR1 is KGHSH and CDR2 is LQKENI. The V and J ends lost 6 bases and 10 bases, in that order; junction bases with no gene match: 12. CDR3 loop: CASSHIPGQGKSPLHF. The CDR3 nucleotides are TGTGCCAGCTCTCACATACCGGGACAGGGGAAATCACCCCTCCACTTT.

The V and J genes are TRBV5-1 and TRBJ2-1; D uncertain. The CDR3 covers 13 residues. From germline, CDR1 is SGHRS and CDR2 YFSETQ. V gave up 2 bases and J gave up 4 bases, with 7 bases separating them. The CDR3: CASSFSDYNEQFF. CDR3 DNA sequence: TGCGCCAGCAGCTTTTCAGATTACAATGAGCAGTTCTTC.

The chain couples TRBV6-6 to TRBJ1-1; TRBD1 aligns across 8 bases. V shed 7 bases, J shed 4 bases, and the junction held 14 bases outside the gene matches. The CDR3 sequence is 16 residues long. CDR1 and CDR2 (germline): MNHNY, SVGAGI (reference sequence). The CDR3 region is CASIPRTGIVSTEAFF. CDR3 nucleotide sequence: TGTGCCAGCATCCCAAGGACAGGGATCGTAAGCACTGAAGCTTTCTTT.

This sequence joins TRBV19 and TRBJ1-6; the match to TRBD1 covers 11 bases. This CDR3 spans 15 amino acids. Germline CDR1 LNHDA, CDR2 SQIVND (reference sequence). V lost 6 bases and J lost 13; bases outside the gene matches: 11. The CDR3 DNA is TGTGCCAGTAGCCGACCGGACAGGGGGCCTCCTCCCCTCCACTTT. It translates to CASSRPDRGPPPLHF.

V is TRBV28 and J is TRBJ1-1; TRBD1 matches 7 bases. The junction had 1 base not matched to a gene; V was cut back by 2 bases and J by 1 base. Germline V gene data show CDR1 as MDHEN and CDR2 as SYDVKM. The CDR3 contains 14 residues. CDR3: CASSLGTENTEAFF. CDR3 DNA: TGTGCCAGCAGTTTAGGGACAGAGAACACTGAAGCTTTCTTT.

This clone was observed a single time. The chain has TRBV6-7 and TRBJ2-6, with D tentatively TRBD2 (6 bases). TRBV6-7 is placed among ORFs of uncertain function. V was trimmed by 6 bases and J by 3 bases, leaving 18 bases between them. CDR3 size: 17 residues. CDR3 sequence: CASSPIREGGGANVLTF. The CDR3, as DNA: TGTGCCAGCAGCCCAATACGTGAGGGAGGTGGGGCCAACGTCCTGACTTTC.

The chain couples TRBV11-2 to TRBJ1-1, with no clear D. The germline gives CDR1 SGHAT, CDR2 FQNNGV. V dropped 5 bases and J dropped 11 bases, with 12 bases sitting between them. The CDR3 has 11 residues. The CDR3 coding sequence is TGTGCCAGCAGCCCGGATAGCCGGGCTTTCTTT. Translated: CASSPDSRAFF.

V is TRBV5-4 and J is TRBJ2-3; D gene ambiguous. The CDR3 length is 15 residues. V dropped 0 bases and J dropped 0 bases, with 8 bases sitting between them. Germline V CDR1 and CDR2: SGHNT, YYREEE (reference sequence). The CDR3: CASSLGGASTDTQYF. DNA of the CDR3: TGTGCCAGCAGCTTGGGCGGAGCTAGCACAGATACGCAGTATTTT.

The rearrangement links TRBV28 to TRBJ2-5; weak D call: TRBD2 (6 bases). Germline V lookup: CDR1 MDHEN, CDR2 SYDVKM. V lost 2 bases and J 2 bases, leaving 9 bases between the germline ends. CDR3 size: 14 residues. CDR3 loop: CASSLGGSQETQYF. The CDR3 nucleotides read TGTGCCAGCAGTTTAGGGGGGTCTCAAGAGACCCAGTACTTC.

The chain links TRBV6-1 to TRBJ2-3; tentatively, D is TRBD2 (5 bases). CDR3 length: 16 residues. The germline V gene encodes CDR1 MNHNS and CDR2 SASEGT. Trimming removed 4 bases from V and 1 base from J, with 15 bases in between. The CDR3 sequence is CASSGSWAAGTDTQYF. DNA for the CDR3: TGTGCCAGCAGTGGCTCCTGGGCAGCGGGCACAGATACGCAGTATTTT.

J is TRBJ1-6 and V is TRBV30, with 8 bases lining up with TRBD1. This CDR3 has 14 amino acids. The germline gives CDR1 GTSNPN, CDR2 SVGIG (reference sequence). With V trimmed by 0 bases and J by 7 bases, 2 bases remained unmatched. In nucleotides, the CDR3 is TGTGCCTGGAGTGTCCGGACAGGGAATTCACCCCTCCACTTT. Its protein product is CAWSVRTGNSPLHF.

The chain links TRBV27 to TRBJ1-6; the match to TRBD1 covers 7 bases. In germline, CDR1 is MNHEY, CDR2 SMNVEV (reference sequence). This CDR3 comprises 14 residues. J lost 7 bases, V lost 3 bases, and 3 bases had no gene match. The CDR3 is CASSFETGNSPLHF. The CDR3 coding sequence is TGTGCCAGCAGTTTTGAGACAGGGAATTCACCCCTCCACTTT.

The chain recombines TRBV11-3 with TRBJ1-3; 9 bases agree with TRBD1. The germline CDR1 and CDR2 sequences are SGHNT and YENEEA. Trimming at V came to 6 bases and at J to 1 base, leaving 16 bases not matched to a gene. The CDR3 is 19 residues long. The CDR3 nucleotides are TGTGCCAGCAGTGACCTCGGGACAGGGCTGGATTTTTCTGGAAACACCATATATTTT. Translating gives CASSDLGTGLDFSGNTIYF. Drawing the rest from reference TRBV11-3 and TRBJ1-3, the complete variable domain is EAGVVQSPRYKIIEKKQPVAFWCNPISGHNTLYWYLQNLGQGPELLIRYENEEAVDDSQLPKDRFSAERLKGVDSTLKIQPAELGDSAVYLCASSDLGTGLDFSGNTIYFGEGSWLTVV.

In nucleotides, the CDR3 is TGTGCCAGCAGGGGGACAGAAACCACCGGGGAGCTGTTTTTT. Translation: CASRGTETTGELFF. The chain has TRBV6-5 and TRBJ2-2, with 7 bases identical to TRBD1. Trimming removed 6 bases from V and 4 bases from J; junction bases left unmatched: 5. This CDR3 is 14 amino acids long. Looked up from germline, CDR1 is MNHEY and CDR2 is SVGAGI.

Regarding this clone: This sample also contains other DNA sequences that code for the same CDR3. The chain combines TRBV9 with TRBJ1-1; a weak D match, TRBD1 (5 bases). V was shortened by 0 bases and J by 3 bases, with 9 bases between the two germline ends. Germline V gives CDR1 SGDLS, CDR2 YYNGEE. This CDR3 is 14 amino acids long. CDR3 nucleotide sequence: TGTGCCAGCAGCGTAGTTGGAGGGGACACTGAAGCTTTCTTT. Protein product: CASSVVGGDTEAFF.